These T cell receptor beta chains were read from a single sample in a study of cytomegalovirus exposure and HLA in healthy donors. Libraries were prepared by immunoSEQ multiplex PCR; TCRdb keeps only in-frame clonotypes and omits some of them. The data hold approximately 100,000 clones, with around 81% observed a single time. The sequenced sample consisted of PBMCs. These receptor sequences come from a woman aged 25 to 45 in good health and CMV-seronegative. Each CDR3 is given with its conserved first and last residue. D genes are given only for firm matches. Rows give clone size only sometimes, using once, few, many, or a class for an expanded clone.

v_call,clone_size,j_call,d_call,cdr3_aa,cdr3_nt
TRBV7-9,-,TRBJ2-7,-,CASSLGVATEQYF,TGTGCCAGCAGCTTAGGGGTAGCGACCGAGCAGTACTTC
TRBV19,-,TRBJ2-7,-,CASSIGGRGFIGYEQYF,TGTGCCAGTAGTATAGGAGGTCGGGGATTCATCGGCTACGAGCAGTACTTC
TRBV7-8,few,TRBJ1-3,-,CASSLGSSRQGYGNTIYF,TGTGCCAGCAGCTTAGGTTCTTCTCGGCAGGGCTATGGGAACACCATATATTTT
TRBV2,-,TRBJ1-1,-,CASSRQNTEAFF,TGTGCCAGCAGCCGACAGAACACTGAAGCTTTCTTT
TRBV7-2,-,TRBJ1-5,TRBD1,CASSLAGTASNQPQHF,TGTGCCAGCAGCTTAGCCGGGACAGCCAGCAATCAGCCCCAGCATTTT
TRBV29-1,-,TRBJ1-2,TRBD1,CSVATSQGAQVYRGYTF,TGCAGCGTTGCAACATCACAGGGGGCGCAGGTATATCGGGGCTACACCTTC
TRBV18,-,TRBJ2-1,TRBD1,CASSLYPGQGASFLQFF,TGTGCCAGCTCATTATATCCGGGACAGGGGGCCTCGTTTCTCCAGTTCTTC
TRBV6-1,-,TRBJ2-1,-,CASREGLSYNEQFF,TGTGCCAGCAGGGAAGGACTTTCCTACAATGAGCAGTTCTTC
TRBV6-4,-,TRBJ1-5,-,CASSLEGGVNQPQHF,TGTGCCAGCAGTCTCGAGGGGGGGGTCAATCAGCCCCAGCATTTT
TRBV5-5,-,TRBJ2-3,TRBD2,CASSPGVSGRTDTQYF,TGTGCCAGCAGCCCCGGTGTTAGCGGGAGGACAGATACGCAGTATTTT
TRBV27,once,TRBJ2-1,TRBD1,CASSYLRDRGNNEQFF,TGTGCCAGCAGTTATCTGAGGGACAGGGGAAACAATGAGCAGTTCTTC
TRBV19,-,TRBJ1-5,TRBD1,CASSIQGGSDQPQHF,TGTGCCAGTAGTATACAGGGGGGTTCGGATCAGCCCCAGCATTTT
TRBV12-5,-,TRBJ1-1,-,CASGLAEGVTEAFF,TGTGCTAGTGGTTTGGCTGAGGGGGTCACTGAAGCTTTCTTT
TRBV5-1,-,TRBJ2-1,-,CASSFETGRHNEQFF,TGCGCCAGCAGCTTCGAAACAGGTCGACACAATGAGCAGTTCTTC
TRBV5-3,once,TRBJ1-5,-,CARERDTKRQPQHF,TGTGCCAGGGAACGGGACACTAAACGTCAGCCCCAGCATTTT
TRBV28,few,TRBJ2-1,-,CASSLSGVNEQFF,TGTGCCAGCAGTTTATCCGGGGTCAATGAGCAGTTCTTC
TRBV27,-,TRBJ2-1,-,CASSSGTYPYNEQFF,TGTGCCAGCAGTTCCGGGACTTACCCTTACAATGAGCAGTTCTTC
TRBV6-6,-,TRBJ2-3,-,CASSYPADTQYF,TGTGCCAGCAGTTACCCCGCAGATACGCAGTATTTT
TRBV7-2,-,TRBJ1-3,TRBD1,CASSSRDSWGGNTIYF,TGTGCCAGCAGCTCTAGGGACAGCTGGGGGGGAAACACCATATATTTT
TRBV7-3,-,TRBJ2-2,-,CASSSGTGELFF,TGTGCCAGCAGCTCAGGGACCGGGGAGCTGTTTTTT
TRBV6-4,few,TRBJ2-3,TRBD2,CASSETSGHTDTQYF,TGTGCCAGCAGTGAAACTAGCGGACACACAGATACGCAGTATTTT
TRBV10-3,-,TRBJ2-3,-,CAINDGTDTQYF,TGTGCCATCAATGACGGCACAGATACGCAGTATTTT
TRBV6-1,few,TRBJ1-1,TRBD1,CASRDSGTGRRAFF,TGTGCCAGCAGGGATTCCGGGACAGGGAGACGAGCTTTCTTT
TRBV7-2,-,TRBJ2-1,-,CASSSDSNEQFF,TGTGCCAGCAGCTCGGACAGCAATGAGCAGTTCTTC
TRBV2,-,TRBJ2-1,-,CASVGSSPYSYEQFF,TGTGCCAGCGTGGGGAGTAGTCCCTATTCCTATGAGCAGTTCTTC
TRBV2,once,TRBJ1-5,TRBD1,CASTTGTPSNQPQHF,TGTGCCAGCACGACAGGGACACCCAGCAATCAGCCCCAGCATTTT
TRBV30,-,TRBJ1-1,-,CAWRDRVNTEAFF,TGTGCCTGGAGGGACAGAGTGAACACTGAAGCTTTCTTT
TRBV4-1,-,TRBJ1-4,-,CASSQDYGGANEKLFF,TGCGCCAGCAGCCAAGATTACGGAGGGGCTAATGAAAAACTGTTTTTT
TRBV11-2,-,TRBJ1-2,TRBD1,CASSRVGTGSNYGYTF,TGTGCCAGCAGCCGAGTAGGGACAGGCAGTAACTATGGCTACACCTTC
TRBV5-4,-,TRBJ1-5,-,CASSFQGIGQPQHF,TGTGCCAGCAGCTTCCAGGGAATTGGTCAGCCCCAGCATTTT
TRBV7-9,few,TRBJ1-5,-,CASSSERSGSQPQHF,TGTGCCAGCAGCTCGGAAAGATCAGGTTCACAGCCCCAGCATTTT
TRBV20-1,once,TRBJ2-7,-,CSAREDSGQYF,TGCAGTGCTAGAGAGGACTCTGGGCAGTACTTC
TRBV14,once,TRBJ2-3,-,CASSQPLPGSPQYF,TGTGCCAGCAGCCAGCCACTGCCGGGTAGTCCGCAGTATTTT
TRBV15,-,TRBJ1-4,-,CACRQGIHEKLFF,TGTGCCTGCCGGCAGGGAATACATGAAAAACTGTTTTTT
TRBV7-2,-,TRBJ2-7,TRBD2,CASSSLAATYEQYF,TGTGCCAGCAGCTCCCTAGCGGCTACCTACGAGCAGTACTTC
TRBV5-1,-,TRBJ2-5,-,CASSPLAESWETQYF,TGCGCCAGCAGCCCCTTAGCGGAGTCCTGGGAGACCCAGTACTTC
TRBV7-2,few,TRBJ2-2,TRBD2,CASSASGSKVGELFF,TGTGCCAGCAGCGCCAGCGGGAGTAAGGTCGGGGAGCTGTTTTTT
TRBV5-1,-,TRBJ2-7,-,CASSTEQATYEQYF,TGCGCCAGCAGCACTGAACAGGCTACCTACGAGCAGTACTTC
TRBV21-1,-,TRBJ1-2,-,CASSLRDREEHNYGYTF,TGTGCCAGCAGCCTAAGGGACAGGGAAGAGCATAACTATGGCTACACCTTC
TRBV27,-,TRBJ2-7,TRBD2,CASSPGLAAYEQYF,TGTGCCAGCAGTCCGGGACTAGCGGCCTACGAGCAGTACTTC
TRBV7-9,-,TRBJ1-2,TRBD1,CASSLETRGLGYTF,TGTGCCAGCAGCTTAGAGACTAGGGGGCTCGGCTACACCTTC
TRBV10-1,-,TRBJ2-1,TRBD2,CASSVLAGVVGEQFF,TGCGCCAGCAGCGTACTAGCGGGAGTTGTGGGTGAGCAGTTCTTC
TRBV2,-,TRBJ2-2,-,CASTEMVTGELFF,TGTGCCAGCACCGAGATGGTCACCGGGGAGCTGTTTTTT
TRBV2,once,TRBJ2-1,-,CASLATLENEQFF,TGTGCCAGCCTTGCAACTCTGGAGAATGAGCAGTTCTTC
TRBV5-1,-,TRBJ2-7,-,CASSLSQGPYEQYF,TGCGCCAGCAGCTTGAGTCAGGGGCCCTACGAGCAGTACTTC
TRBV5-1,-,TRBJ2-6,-,CASSLRIVSSGANVLTF,TGCGCCAGCAGCCTGAGGATCGTGAGCTCTGGGGCCAACGTCCTGACTTTC
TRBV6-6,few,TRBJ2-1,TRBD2,CASSSGSGGLGEQFF,TGTGCCAGCAGTTCAGGGAGCGGGGGCCTTGGGGAGCAGTTCTTC
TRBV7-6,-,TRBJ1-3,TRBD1,CASSPGQSSSGNTIYF,TGTGCCAGCTCACCGGGACAGAGTAGCTCTGGAAACACCATATATTTT
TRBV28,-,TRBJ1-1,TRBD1,CASSLLRGPMNTEAFF,TGTGCCAGCAGTTTATTAAGGGGGCCCATGAACACTGAAGCTTTCTTT
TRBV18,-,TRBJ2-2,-,CASSPLREYGELFF,TGTGCCAGCTCACCACTCAGGGAATACGGGGAGCTGTTTTTT
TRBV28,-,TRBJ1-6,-,CASRLRNYSPLHF,TGTGCCAGTAGACTACGAAATTATTCACCCCTCCACTTT
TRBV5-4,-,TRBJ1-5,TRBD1,CASSVDRGSRNQPQHF,TGTGCCAGCAGCGTGGACAGGGGGAGTCGCAATCAGCCCCAGCATTTT